Listed below are T cell receptor beta chains from one sample, sequenced in a study of blood T cells in healthy people across ages. In TCRdb, the 5' RACE reads were re-called with MiXCR into one record per CDR3 protein. The sample holds more than 1.4 million distinct CDR3 sequences, 40% to 50% seen once. Sequenced sample: blood. The receptor set was obtained from a woman aged 18-35 years in good health. Both conserved end residues are part of each CDR3. The order of the fields is CDR3 length, J gene, V gene, D gene, clone size, CDR3 DNA, CDR3 protein. D genes are given only for firm matches. Not every row has a clone size; where given, it reads once, few, many or a size class.

length: 14
J: TRBJ2-7
V: TRBV29-1
D: TRBD2
size: many
DNA: TGCAGCGCCGGACTCCGCGGGGGTTCCTACGAGCAGTACTTC
CDR3: CSAGLRGGSYEQYF

length: 13
J: TRBJ2-7
V: TRBV4-1
D: .
size: .
DNA: TGCGCCAGCAGCCCCCGGGACGGGAAAGAGCAGTACTTC
CDR3: CASSPRDGKEQYF

length: 16
J: TRBJ2-3
V: TRBV5-4
D: .
size: .
DNA: TGTGCCAGCAGCTTGTGGTCGGGACAAAGCACAGATACGCAGTATTTT
CDR3: CASSLWSGQSTDTQYF

length: 13
J: TRBJ2-1
V: TRBV10-3
D: .
size: .
DNA: TGTGCCATCACCGATGACAGGGAGGATGAGCAGTTCTTC
CDR3: CAITDDREDEQFF

length: 12
J: TRBJ2-1
V: TRBV24-1
D: .
size: .
DNA: TGTGCCACCAGTGATCGAGGGAGTGAGCAGTTCTTC
CDR3: CATSDRGSEQFF

length: 15
J: TRBJ2-3
V: TRBV7-9
D: TRBD2
size: .
DNA: TGTGCCAGCATCCAGGGACTAGCGGGACTCGATACGCAGTATTTT
CDR3: CASIQGLAGLDTQYF

length: 15
J: TRBJ2-7
V: TRBV5-1
D: TRBD2
size: .
DNA: TGCGCCAGCAGCTCGGGACTAGCGGGAGGAGTAGGGCAGTACTTC
CDR3: CASSSGLAGGVGQYF

length: 14
J: TRBJ2-4
V: TRBV9
D: .
size: few
DNA: TGTGCCAGCAGCGTAGTTTTCGAGGGGGGTGAGCAGTACTTC
CDR3: CASSVVFEGGEQYF

length: 12
J: TRBJ1-2
V: TRBV24-1
D: .
size: .
DNA: TGTGCCACCAGTAAGTCTAACTATGGCTACACCTTC
CDR3: CATSKSNYGYTF

length: 13
J: TRBJ1-4
V: TRBV5-1
D: .
size: .
DNA: TGCGCCAGCAGCGTGGGGGCGTTTGAAAAACTGTTTTTT
CDR3: CASSVGAFEKLFF

length: 10
J: TRBJ2-7
V: TRBV10-3
D: .
size: many
DNA: TGTGCCACAGCGGAATACGAGCAGTACTTC
CDR3: CATAEYEQYF

length: 13
J: TRBJ2-5
V: TRBV5-1
D: .
size: .
DNA: TGCGCCAGCAGCTTGGGGGTGCCAGAGACCCAGTACTTC
CDR3: CASSLGVPETQYF

length: 15
J: TRBJ2-7
V: TRBV12-3/TRBV12-4
D: .
size: .
DNA: TGTGCCAGCAGTTTAGCGGGACACCACTACAATGAGCAGTACTTC
CDR3: CASSLAGHHYNEQYF

length: 16
J: TRBJ2-4
V: TRBV11-2
D: .
size: .
DNA: TGTGCCAGCAGCTTAGTCCCTAGCGTAGCCAAAAACATTCAGTACTTC
CDR3: CASSLVPSVAKNIQYF

length: 14
J: TRBJ2-1
V: TRBV10-3
D: TRBD2
size: few
DNA: TGTGCCATCATGTCCAGCGGGGGCTGGAATGACCAGTTCTTC
CDR3: CAIMSSGGWNDQFF

length: 15
J: TRBJ1-5
V: TRBV6-6
D: TRBD1
size: .
DNA: TGTGCCAGCAACCCCGGGACAGCTAGCAATCAGCCCCAGCATTTT
CDR3: CASNPGTASNQPQHF